Below, 21 T cell receptor beta chains from the same sample are listed, as sequenced in a study of T cell responses to AZD1222 COVID-19 vaccine. The assay was immunoSEQ multiplex PCR, and TCRdb's table has in-frame clones only and misses some. The repertoire has approximately 70,000 clones, around three quarters of them found once; the top ten carry around 50%. The specimen comprised peripheral blood, sampled 28 days after the second AZD1222 dose. The receptors were sampled from an adult who received the AZD1222 COVID-19 vaccine.

The table lists this clone with a few counts. V gene TRBV13 combines with J gene TRBJ1-3; D gene uncertain. The germline gives CDR1 PRHDT, CDR2 FYEKMQ (reference sequence). The CDR3 extends over 15 amino acids. Trimming removed 0 bases from V and 0 bases from J, with 6 bases in between. DNA of the CDR3: TGTGCCAGCAGCTTAGGCCGAAGCTCTGGAAACACCATATATTTT. Its translation: CASSLGRSSGNTIYF.

This sequence joins TRBV4-3 and TRBJ2-7; the D is unclear. The V gene's germline CDR1 is LGHNA and CDR2 YSLEER. The V end was cut by 3 bases, the J end by 1 base, with 10 bases between. The CDR3 totals 14 residues. The CDR3 reads CASSQSPESYEQYF. The CDR3 DNA sequence: TGCGCCAGCAGCCAGAGTCCCGAATCCTACGAGCAGTACTTC.

This clone is a singleton in its sample. This chain connects TRBV30 to TRBJ2-3; D may be TRBD1 (5 bases). The CDR3 is made up of 13 amino acids. Between the trimmed V and J ends, which lost 2 bases and 3 bases, there was a span of 9 bases. CDR1 and CDR2 from the germline V gene are GTSNPN and SVGIG (reference sequence). The CDR3 is CAWSWQGTDTQYF. The CDR3 DNA reads as TGTGCCTGGAGTTGGCAGGGAACAGATACGCAGTATTTT. The full variable domain, in which reference TRBV30 and TRBJ2-3 provide the parts outside the CDR3, is SQTIHQWPATLVQPVGSPLSLECTVEGTSNPNLYWYRQAAGRGLQLLFYSVGIGQISSEVPQNLSASRPQDRQFILSSKKLLLSDSGFYLCAWSWQGTDTQYFGPGTRLTVL.

The chain carries TRBV5-1 and TRBJ2-3; 8 bases map to TRBD2. The CDR3 covers 15 residues. Germline CDR1 SGHRS, CDR2 YFSETQ. J lost 0 bases, V lost 5 bases, and 5 bases had no gene match. CDR3 in DNA: TGCGCCAGCAGTTCGAAGCGGGGGAGCACAGATACGCAGTATTTT. Amino acids: CASSSKRGSTDTQYF.

This CDR3 is CASSKASGGPYEQYF. DNA for the CDR3: TGTGCCAGTAGTAAGGCTAGCGGGGGTCCCTACGAGCAGTACTTC. V and J are TRBV19 and TRBJ2-7; 10 bases align to TRBD2. The CDR3 covers 15 residues. The germline CDR1 and CDR2 sequences are LNHDA and SQIVND (reference sequence). J gave up 2 bases and V 4 bases, and 5 bases lay outside the gene matches.

The chain joins TRBV20-1 to TRBJ2-7; D is perhaps TRBD1 (5 bases). The germline gives CDR1 DFQATT, CDR2 SNEGSKA (reference sequence). The CDR3 has 12 residues. The germline V and J ends were trimmed by 3 bases and 3 bases, with 9 bases remaining between them. The DNA for the CDR3 is TGCAGTGCTAGTAAGGGGATCTACGAGCAGTACTTC. This sequence encodes CSASKGIYEQYF.

The sample holds one count of this clone. The CDR3 loop reads CASSLALGSQNEQFF. Here the CDR3 DNA reads TGTGCCAGCAGCTTAGCGCTAGGTTCGCAGAATGAGCAGTTCTTC. The V gene is TRBV7-9, the J gene TRBJ2-1; D ambiguous. V was trimmed by 0 bases and J by 7 bases, leaving 13 bases between them. CDR3 length: 15 residues. The germline CDR1 and CDR2 sequences are SEHNR and FQNEAQ (reference sequence).

The chain combines TRBV7-3 with TRBJ2-1; 9 bases match TRBD1. The CDR3 has 13 residues. Germline V gives CDR1 SGHTA, CDR2 FQGTGA. The V segment lost 6 bases and the J segment 7 bases; nucleotides outside the gene matches: 4. This CDR3 is CASREQGANEQFF. The CDR3 bases are TGTGCCAGCAGGGAACAGGGGGCAAATGAGCAGTTCTTC.

This chain joins TRBV19 and TRBJ2-1, with TRBD2 matching over 7 bases. The germline CDR1 and CDR2 sequences are LNHDA and SQIVND (reference sequence). Trimming at V came to 5 bases and at J to 8 bases, leaving 12 bases not matched to a gene. CDR3 length: 15 amino acids. The CDR3 protein is CASSFLMGGLDEQFF. DNA for the CDR3: TGTGCCAGTAGTTTCCTCATGGGAGGGCTCGATGAGCAGTTCTTC.

The chain couples TRBV7-2 to TRBJ2-1; D gene unclear. The CDR3 has 16 amino acids. V was trimmed by 3 bases and J by 6 bases, leaving 18 bases between them. Germline lookup yields CDR1 SGHTA and CDR2 FQGNSA. The CDR3 loop is CASSFVSTRKTNEQFF. CDR3 nucleotide sequence: TGTGCCAGCAGCTTTGTGTCCACCCGCAAGACCAATGAGCAGTTCTTC.

The genes are TRBV5-1 and TRBJ2-5, with D unresolved. This CDR3 contains 14 residues. CDR1 SGHRS and CDR2 YFSETQ come from the germline V gene. V lost 1 base and J 4 bases, leaving 11 bases between the germline ends. The CDR3, as DNA: TGCGCCAGCAGCTTGACACGTAAGGGAGAGACCCAGTACTTC. Translating it yields CASSLTRKGETQYF.

The V and J genes are TRBV6-2 or TRBV6-3 and TRBJ2-3; D not certain. The CDR3 spans 11 residues. The V end was cut by 5 bases, the J end by 5 bases, with 5 bases between. The germline V gene has CDR1 MNHEY and CDR2 SVGEGT. CDR3 region: CASSPEDTQYF. The CDR3 bases are TGTGCCAGCAGTCCGGAAGATACGCAGTATTTT.

This clone showed up just a few times. The V call is TRBV7-2, the J call TRBJ2-7; possibly TRBD2 for D (5 bases). The CDR3 contains 13 residues. V lost 2 bases to trimming and J lost 7 bases, with 12 bases between them. The germline gives CDR1 SGHTA, CDR2 FQGNSA. The CDR3 DNA is TGTGCCAGCAGCTTATCAGCGCCGGGGGAGCAGTACTTC. The encoded protein is CASSLSAPGEQYF.

In its sample, this clone was seen a few times. The chain couples TRBV7-8 to TRBJ2-7; 8 positions match TRBD1. CDR3 length: 15 residues. V lost 5 bases, J lost 0 bases, and 6 bases stayed unmatched. Per germline, CDR1 SGHVS and CDR2 FQNEAQ. CDR3 in DNA: TGTGCCAGCAGCGATTACAGGGGGGCCTCCTACGAGCAGTACTTC. The encoded protein is CASSDYRGASYEQYF.

The chain carries TRBV5-1 and TRBJ1-1, with 9 bases fitting TRBD1. This CDR3 is 14 amino acids long. Germline CDR1 reads SGHRS; CDR2 reads YFSETQ. The J segment lost 5 bases and the V segment lost 4 bases, leaving 6 bases of the junction unmatched. CDR3 coding DNA: TGCGCCAGCAGCCTCCCGGACAGGGGAACTGAAGCTTTCTTT. Amino acids: CASSLPDRGTEAFF.

This rearrangement joins TRBV28 to TRBJ2-3; weak D call: TRBD2 (6 bases). From germline, CDR1 is MDHEN and CDR2 SYDVKM. The CDR3 consists of 14 residues. The germline V and J ends were trimmed by 5 bases and 8 bases, with 17 bases remaining between them. CDR3 in DNA: TGTGCCAGCAGTGAGGGCGGGGCACGTGCTACGCAGTATTTT. Its protein product is CASSEGGARATQYF.

This chain connects TRBV9 to TRBJ2-1, with D possibly TRBD2 on 6 matching bases. Between the trimmed V and J ends, which lost 0 bases and 7 bases, there was a span of 11 bases. The V gene's germline CDR1 is SGDLS and CDR2 YYNGEE. This CDR3 contains 14 residues. CDR3 DNA sequence: TGTGCCAGCAGCGTAGCTTACGGGGGTAATGAGCAGTTCTTC. Its protein product is CASSVAYGGNEQFF.

This clone turned up a few times. The chain combines TRBV28 with TRBJ2-2; 7 bases line up with TRBD1. Germline CDR1 MDHEN, CDR2 SYDVKM. The CDR3 has 17 residues. J lost 2 bases, V lost 5 bases, and 11 bases had no gene match. In nucleotides, the CDR3 is TGTGCCAGCAGTCCTGGCCGGGACAGAAGTAACACCGGGGAGCTGTTTTTT. Residues: CASSPGRDRSNTGELFF.

This clone was detected a few times. The rearrangement joins TRBV6-2 or TRBV6-3 to TRBJ2-3; D might be TRBD1 or TRBD2, each matching 5 bases. Germline-derived CDR1 and CDR2 are MNHEY and SVGEGT. CDR3 size: 13 residues. V was trimmed by 5 bases and J by 4 bases, leaving 10 bases between them. In nucleotides, the CDR3 is TGTGCCAGCAGTACTAGGGGCCCAGATACGCAGTATTTT. Translated: CASSTRGPDTQYF.

The rearrangement links TRBV12-3 or TRBV12-4 to TRBJ1-2; unclear D gene. Trimming pared 5 bases from V and 7 bases from J, leaving 11 bases between. CDR3 size: 12 residues. CDR3 nucleotide sequence: TGTGCCAGCAGTCCCGGGAATCTTGGCTACACCTTC. Protein: CASSPGNLGYTF.

The chain links TRBV24-1 to TRBJ1-2; D is undetermined. The germline V gene encodes CDR1 KGHDR and CDR2 SFDVKD. V was cut by 9 bases and J by 2 bases, with 9 bases left in between. This CDR3 region has 12 residues. DNA of the CDR3: TGTGCCACCTCGGACGAGAACTATGGCTACACCTTC. This sequence encodes CATSDENYGYTF.